The present T cell receptor (beta chain) was sequenced within a study of CD8 T cells in ankylosing spondylitis. A remark on this clonotype: The antigen remains undetermined.

Findings of the study overall: One TCR beta motif, made up of roughly eight highly homologous variants, appeared characteristic of ankylosing spondylitis blood.

Each TCR beta library was made by quantitative 5'-RACE that incorporated molecular barcodes. TCRdb re-derived calls from the 5' RACE reads in MiXCR, one entry per CDR3 protein. The sample holds 350,000 to 450,000 distinct CDR3 sequences, 20% seen once. The CDR3 has 16 amino acids. The sequencing input was blood, either unsorted or a sorted T cell fraction (not recorded which). The J gene is TRBJ2-7, the V gene TRBV21-1; no check of the table's D call, TRBD2, against the DNA was made. TRBV21-1 is reported as a pseudogene. The source is a male donor with ankylosing spondylitis or in good health (not recorded which). The CDR3 region is CASSIKREEGGYEQYF. The CDR3 DNA reads TGTGCCAGCAGCATAAAGCGGGAGGAGGGAGGATACGAGCAGTACTTC.